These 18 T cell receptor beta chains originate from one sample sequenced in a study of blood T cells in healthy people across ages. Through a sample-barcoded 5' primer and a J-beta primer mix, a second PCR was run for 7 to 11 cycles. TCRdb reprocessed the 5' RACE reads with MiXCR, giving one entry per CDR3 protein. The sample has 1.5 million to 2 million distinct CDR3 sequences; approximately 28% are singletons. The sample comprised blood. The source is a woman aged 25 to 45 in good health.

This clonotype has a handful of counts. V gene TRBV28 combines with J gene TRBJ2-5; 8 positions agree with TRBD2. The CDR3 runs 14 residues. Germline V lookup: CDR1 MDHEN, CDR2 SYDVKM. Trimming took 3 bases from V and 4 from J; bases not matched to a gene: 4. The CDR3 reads CASSFPGTRETQYF. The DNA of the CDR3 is TGTGCCAGCAGTTTCCCGGGGACTAGAGAGACCCAGTACTTC.

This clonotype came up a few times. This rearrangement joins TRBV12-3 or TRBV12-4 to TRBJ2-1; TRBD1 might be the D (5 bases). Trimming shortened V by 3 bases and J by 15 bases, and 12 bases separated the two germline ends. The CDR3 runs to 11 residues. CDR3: CASSLGPNSFF. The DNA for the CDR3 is TGTGCCAGCAGTTTGGGGCCTAACTCGTTCTTC.

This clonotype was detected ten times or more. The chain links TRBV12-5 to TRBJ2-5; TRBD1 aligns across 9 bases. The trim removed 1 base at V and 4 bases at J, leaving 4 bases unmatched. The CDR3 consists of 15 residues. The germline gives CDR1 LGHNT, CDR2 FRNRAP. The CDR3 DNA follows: TGTGCTAGTGGTTTGGACAGGGGGCTTTCAGAGACCCAGTACTTC. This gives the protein CASGLDRGLSETQYF.

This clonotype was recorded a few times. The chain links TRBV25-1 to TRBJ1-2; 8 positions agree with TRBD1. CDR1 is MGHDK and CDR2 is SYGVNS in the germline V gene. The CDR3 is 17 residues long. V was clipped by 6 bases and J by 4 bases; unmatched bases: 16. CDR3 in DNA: TGTGCCAGCAGGGCTCCCCTGGCAGGGGGCTTCCCCTATGGCTACACCTTC. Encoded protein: CASRAPLAGGFPYGYTF.

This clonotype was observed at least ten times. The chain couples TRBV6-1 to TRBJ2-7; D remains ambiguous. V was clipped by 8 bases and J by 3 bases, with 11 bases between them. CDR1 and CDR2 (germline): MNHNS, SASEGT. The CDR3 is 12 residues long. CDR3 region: CASSVGYYEQYF. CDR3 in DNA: TGTGCCAGCTCGGTAGGGTACTACGAGCAGTACTTC.

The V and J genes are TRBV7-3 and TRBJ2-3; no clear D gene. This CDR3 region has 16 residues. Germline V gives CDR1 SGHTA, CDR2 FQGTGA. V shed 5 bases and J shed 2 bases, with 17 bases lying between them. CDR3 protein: CASSPSPGRPTDTQYF. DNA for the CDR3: TGTGCCAGCAGCCCCTCTCCCGGGCGACCCACAGATACGCAGTATTTT.

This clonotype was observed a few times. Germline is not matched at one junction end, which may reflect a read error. The CDR3 here is CTSSRNAGRAFF. CDR3 nucleotides: TGTACCAGCAGCCGAAATGCTGGAAGGGCTTTCTTT. The chain carries TRBV5-6 and TRBJ1-1; D unresolved. Germline CDR1 is SGHDT and CDR2 is YYEEEE. This CDR3 spans 12 amino acids.

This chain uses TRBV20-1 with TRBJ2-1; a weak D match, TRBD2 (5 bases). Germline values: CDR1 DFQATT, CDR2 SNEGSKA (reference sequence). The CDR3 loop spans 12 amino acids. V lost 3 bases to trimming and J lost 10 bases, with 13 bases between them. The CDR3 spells CSARRAYYEQFF. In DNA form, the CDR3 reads TGCAGTGCTAGGAGGGCCTACTACGAGCAGTTCTTC.

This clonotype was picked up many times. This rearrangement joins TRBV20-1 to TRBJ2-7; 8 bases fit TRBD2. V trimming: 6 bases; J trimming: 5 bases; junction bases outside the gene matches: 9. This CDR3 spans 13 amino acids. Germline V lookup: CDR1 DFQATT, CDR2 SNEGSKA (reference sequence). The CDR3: CSALAGPWNEQYF. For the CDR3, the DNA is TGCAGTGCGTTAGCGGGGCCCTGGAACGAGCAGTACTTC.

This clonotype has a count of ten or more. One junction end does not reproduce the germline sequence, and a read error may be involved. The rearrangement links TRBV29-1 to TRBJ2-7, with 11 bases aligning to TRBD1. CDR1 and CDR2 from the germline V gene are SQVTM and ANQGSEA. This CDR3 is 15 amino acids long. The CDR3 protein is CSVAGTGGTSYGQYF. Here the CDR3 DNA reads TGCAGCGTTGCAGGGACAGGGGGAACCTCCTACGGGCAGTACTTC.

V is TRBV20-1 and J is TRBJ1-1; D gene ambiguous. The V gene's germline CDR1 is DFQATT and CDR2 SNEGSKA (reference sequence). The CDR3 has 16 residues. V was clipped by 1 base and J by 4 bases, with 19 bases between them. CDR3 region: CSARARGRALPTEAFF. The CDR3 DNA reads TGCAGTGCTAGAGCCCGAGGGAGGGCCTTACCCACTGAAGCTTTCTTT.

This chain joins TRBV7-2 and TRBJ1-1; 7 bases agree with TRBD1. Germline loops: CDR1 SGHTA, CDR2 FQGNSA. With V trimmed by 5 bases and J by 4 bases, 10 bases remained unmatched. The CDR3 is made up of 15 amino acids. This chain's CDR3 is CASSGVQGTLTEAFF. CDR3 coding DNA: TGTGCCAGCAGCGGAGTACAGGGGACGCTCACTGAAGCTTTCTTT.

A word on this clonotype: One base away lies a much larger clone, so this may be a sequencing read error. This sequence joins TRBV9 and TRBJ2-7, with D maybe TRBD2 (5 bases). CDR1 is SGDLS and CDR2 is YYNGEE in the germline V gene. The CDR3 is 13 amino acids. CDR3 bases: TGTGTCAGCAGCGGTGGGTCACCCTACGAGCAGTACTTC. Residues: CVSSGGSPYEQYF. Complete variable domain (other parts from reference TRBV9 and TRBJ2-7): DSGVTQTPKHLITATGQRVTLRCSPRSGDLSVYWYQQSLDQGLQFLIQYYNGEERAKGNILERFSAQQFPDLHSELNLSSLELGDSALYFCVSSGGSPYEQYFGPGTRLTVT.

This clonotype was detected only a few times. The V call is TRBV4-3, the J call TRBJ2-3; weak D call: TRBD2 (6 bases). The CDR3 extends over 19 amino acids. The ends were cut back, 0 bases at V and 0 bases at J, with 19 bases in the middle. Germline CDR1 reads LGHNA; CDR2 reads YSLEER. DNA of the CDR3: TGCGCCAGCAGCCAAGACAGGGTTGGAATAGCGGCTAGCACAGATACGCAGTATTTT. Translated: CASSQDRVGIAASTDTQYF.

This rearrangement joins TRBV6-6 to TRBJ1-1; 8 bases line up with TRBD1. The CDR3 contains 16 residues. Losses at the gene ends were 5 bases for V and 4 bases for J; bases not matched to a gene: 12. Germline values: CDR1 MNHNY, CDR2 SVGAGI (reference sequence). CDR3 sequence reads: CASSNTGQVTSTEAFF. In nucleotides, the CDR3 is TGTGCCAGCAGTAATACGGGACAGGTCACGTCCACTGAAGCTTTCTTT.

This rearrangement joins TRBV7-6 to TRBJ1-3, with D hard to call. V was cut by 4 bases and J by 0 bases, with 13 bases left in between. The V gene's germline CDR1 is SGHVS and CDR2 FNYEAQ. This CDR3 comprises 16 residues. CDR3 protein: CASSSRAVGSGNTIYF. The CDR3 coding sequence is TGTGCCAGCAGCTCCCGGGCGGTGGGCTCTGGAAACACCATATATTTT. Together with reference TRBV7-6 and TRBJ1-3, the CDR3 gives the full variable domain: GAGVSQSPRYKVTKRGQDVALRCDPISGHVSLYWYRQALGQGPEFLTYFNYEAQQDKSGLPNDRFSAERPEGSISTLTIQRTEQRDSAMYRCASSSRAVGSGNTIYFGEGSWLTVV.

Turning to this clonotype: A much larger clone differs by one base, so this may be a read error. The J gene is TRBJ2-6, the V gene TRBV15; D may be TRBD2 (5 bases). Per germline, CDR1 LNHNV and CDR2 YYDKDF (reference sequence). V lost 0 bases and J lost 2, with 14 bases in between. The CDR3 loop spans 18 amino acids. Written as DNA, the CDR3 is TGTGCCACCAGCAGAGAACGAGCCCTAGCCCCTGGGGCCAACGTCCTGACTTTC. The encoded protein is CATSRERALAPGANVLTF.

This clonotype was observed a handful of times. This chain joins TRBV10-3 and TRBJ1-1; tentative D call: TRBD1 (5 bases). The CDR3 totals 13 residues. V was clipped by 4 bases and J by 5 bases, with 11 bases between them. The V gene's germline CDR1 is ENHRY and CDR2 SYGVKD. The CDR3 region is CAISGSGGTEAFF. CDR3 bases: TGTGCCATCAGTGGATCCGGGGGGACTGAAGCTTTCTTT.